This TCR beta chain was found in a study of T cell changes during pregnancy in multiple sclerosis. Only in-frame clones appear in the TCRdb table, and some are missing; sequencing was by immunoSEQ multiplex PCR. The repertoire holds more than 65,000 clones, with approximately 92% as singletons. The sequence was collected from a female donor with multiple sclerosis, enrolled in a pregnancy study. The source material was CD4+ T cells from peripheral blood mononuclear cells, sampled before pregnancy.

As DNA, the CDR3 is TGCGCCAGCAGCTTTAGCCTAGCGGGAGGAGATGAGACCCAGTACTTC. This translates into CASSFSLAGGDETQYF. J is TRBJ2-5 and V is TRBV5-1; 11 bases are shared with TRBD2. The CDR3 is 16 residues long. CDR1 SGHRS and CDR2 YFSETQ come from the germline V gene. With 2 bases clipped from V and 5 bases from J, the junction kept 8 bases outside the gene matches. Combining the CDR3 with reference TRBV5-1 and TRBJ2-5 gives the whole variable domain KAGVTQTPRYLIKTRGQQVTLSCSPISGHRSVSWYQQTPGQGLQFLFEYFSETQRNKGNFPGRFSGRQFSNSRSEMNVSTLELGDSALYLCASSFSLAGGDETQYFGPGTRLLVL.